The entry below describes one T cell receptor (beta chain). Methods used by the authors: How many nucleated cells were present was estimated from reference gene primer amplification. Clones were sequenced by immunoSEQ multiplex PCR, and TCRdb holds only the in-frame ones, with some missing. V and J calls and clone size follow that table, whereas D and trimming were derived from the DNA. Found here are 280,000 or so clones, about nine tenths of them singletons; the top ten hold 2.9%. Germline V lookup: CDR1 MGHRA, CDR2 YSYEKL. This CDR3 region has 19 residues. Deletions cut 0 bases from V and 9 bases from J, with 24 bases between. This record comes from a study of blood T cell repertoires in COVID-19. Enrollees, about 18 to 89 years old, lived in fewer than 25 US areas.

The source is a woman between 50 and 59 years old who had been exposed to COVID-19. The gene calls are TRBV4-1 and TRBJ1-6; maybe TRBD1 (5 bases). Input material: PBMCs or T cells enriched from blood (not recorded which). CDR3 sequence reads: CASSQDLFGLGRASSPLHF. The CDR3 DNA reads TGCGCCAGCAGCCAAGATCTGTTCGGGTTGGGCAGGGCGAGTTCACCCCTCCACTTT.